The present TCR beta chain was sequenced within a study of blood T cell repertoires in COVID-19. Looking at the study overall: Whether acute or convalescent, the COVID-19 samples came from the United States, Italy and Spain. T cells, B-cell-depleted T cells, or PBMCs supplied cDNA or gDNA.

This CDR3 region has 13 residues. The J segment lost 6 bases and the V segment lost 5 bases, leaving 6 bases of the junction unmatched. Germline CDR1 reads MNHEY; CDR2 reads SMNVEV (reference sequence). In the authors' workflow: Estimated nucleated cell counts came from reference gene primer amplification. The protocol was immunoSEQ multiplex PCR, while the TCRdb copy is restricted to in-frame clones and leaves out a portion. V and J calls and clone size are given by that table; D and trimming were obtained from the DNA. The sample includes 140,000 or so clones, about 81% of them seen just once. The sequence was collected from a woman aged 80 or over with acute or convalescent COVID-19. The sequenced sample consisted of peripheral blood. The chain joins TRBV27 to TRBJ2-7, with 8 bases matching TRBD1. CDR3 nucleotides: TGTGCCAGCAGTAATAGACAGGGGACCGAGCAGTACTTC. Translating it yields CASSNRQGTEQYF.